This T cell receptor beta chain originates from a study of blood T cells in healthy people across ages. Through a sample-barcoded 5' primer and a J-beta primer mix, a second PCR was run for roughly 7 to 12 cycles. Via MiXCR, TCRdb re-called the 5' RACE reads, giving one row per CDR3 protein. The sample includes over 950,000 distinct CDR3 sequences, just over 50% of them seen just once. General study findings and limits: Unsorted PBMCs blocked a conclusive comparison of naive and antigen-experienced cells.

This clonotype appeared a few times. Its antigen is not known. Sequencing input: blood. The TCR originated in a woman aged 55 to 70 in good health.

CDR3 loop: CASSVAPSYGYTF. In DNA, the CDR3 is TGTGCCAGCAGCGTTGCCCCTTCCTATGGCTACACCTTC. V and J are TRBV9 and TRBJ1-2; D gene ambiguous. Trimming cost V 2 bases and J 4 bases, with 9 bases left between them. The CDR3 totals 13 residues. Germline V gene sequence: CDR1 SGDLS, CDR2 YYNGEE. The full variable domain, in which reference TRBV9 and TRBJ1-2 provide the parts outside the CDR3, is DSGVTQTPKHLITATGQRVTLRCSPRSGDLSVYWYQQSLDQGLQFLIQYYNGEERAKGNILERFSAQQFPDLHSELNLSSLELGDSALYFCASSVAPSYGYTFGSGTRLTVV.